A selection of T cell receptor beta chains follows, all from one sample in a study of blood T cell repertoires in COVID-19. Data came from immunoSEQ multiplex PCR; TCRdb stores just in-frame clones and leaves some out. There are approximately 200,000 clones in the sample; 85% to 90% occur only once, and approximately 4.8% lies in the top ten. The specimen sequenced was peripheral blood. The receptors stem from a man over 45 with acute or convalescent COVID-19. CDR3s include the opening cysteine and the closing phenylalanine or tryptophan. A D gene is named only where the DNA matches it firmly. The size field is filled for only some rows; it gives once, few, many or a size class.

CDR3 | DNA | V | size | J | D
CASSRSTGNSPLHF | TGCGCCAGCAGCCGCTCTACAGGGAATTCACCCCTCCACTTT | TRBV4-1 | NA | TRBJ1-6 | NA
CASSPPASRYGYTF | TGCGCCAGCAGCCCCCCAGCCTCCAGGTACGGCTACACCTTC | TRBV5-1 | once | TRBJ1-2 | NA
CAWSVKGGRGPGNTIYF | TGTGCCTGGAGTGTGAAAGGGGGCAGGGGGCCTGGAAACACCATATATTTT | TRBV30 | NA | TRBJ1-3 | TRBD1
CASSEGQKGYASGYNYGYTF | TGTGCCAGCTCCGAGGGCCAGAAGGGTTACGCCAGTGGTTATAACTATGGCTACACCTTC | TRBV19 | NA | TRBJ1-2 | NA
CASSQDRLYNSPLHF | TGTGCCAGCAGTCAGGACAGGCTCTATAATTCACCCCTCCACTTT | TRBV6-5 | few | TRBJ1-6 | TRBD1
CATGQGQNTGELFF | TGTGCCACAGGGCAGGGCCAAAACACCGGGGAGCTGTTTTTT | TRBV24-1 | few | TRBJ2-2 | NA
CASSLQGVGTGELFF | TGTGCCAGCAGCTTGCAGGGGGTGGGCACCGGGGAGCTGTTTTTT | TRBV7-3 | few | TRBJ2-2 | TRBD1
CASSLRTSGFTDTQYF | TGTGCCAGCAGCTTGAGGACTAGCGGATTCACAGATACGCAGTATTTT | TRBV7-9 | NA | TRBJ2-3 | TRBD2
CASSGGTGGTPLHF | TGTGCCAGCAGCGGGGGGACAGGGGGTACACCCCTCCACTTT | TRBV9 | NA | TRBJ1-6 | TRBD1
CASSFPGGLQTQYF | TGTGCCAGCAGCTTCCCAGGGGGCCTCCAGACCCAGTACTTC | TRBV7-2 | NA | TRBJ2-5 | TRBD1
CASSLGQSYEQYF | TGTGCCAGTTCCCTGGGACAGTCCTACGAGCAGTACTTC | TRBV19 | NA | TRBJ2-7 | TRBD1
CASSPRGPGTTNTEAFF | TGCGCCAGCAGCCCCCGGGGACCCGGGACAACGAACACTGAAGCTTTCTTT | TRBV4-1 | NA | TRBJ1-1 | NA
CASNGLNGDQPQHF | TGTGCCAGTAACGGTCTAAACGGTGATCAGCCCCAGCATTTT | TRBV19 | NA | TRBJ1-5 | NA
CASSDDRGRNEKLFF | TGTGCCAGCAGTGATGACAGGGGGCGGAATGAAAAACTGTTTTTT | TRBV2 | NA | TRBJ1-4 | TRBD1
CASSQEGQGRNGYTF | TGCGCCAGCAGCCAAGAAGGGCAGGGTCGGAATGGCTACACCTTC | TRBV4-1 | NA | TRBJ1-2 | NA
CAGGGESSYNEQFF | TGTGCCGGAGGGGGGGAGAGCTCCTACAATGAGCAGTTCTTC | TRBV2 | NA | TRBJ2-1 | NA
CASSFGTANTEAFF | TGTGCCAGCAGCTTTGGGACAGCGAACACTGAAGCTTTCTTT | TRBV5-6 | NA | TRBJ1-1 | TRBD1
CASSQDRRRGNTIYF | TGTGCCAGCAGCCAAGATCGCCGGCGGGGAAACACCATATATTTT | TRBV3-1/TRBV3-2 | NA | TRBJ1-3 | NA
CASSWGGLSSYNEQFF | TGTGCCAGCAGCTGGGGAGGGCTAAGCTCCTACAATGAGCAGTTCTTC | TRBV5-4 | NA | TRBJ2-1 | TRBD2
CSVRSSEQFF | TGCAGCGTGCGGAGCAGTGAGCAGTTCTTC | TRBV29-1 | once | TRBJ2-1 | NA
CASSPGSSRPMNTEAFF | TGTGCCAGCAGCCCCGGCAGCTCGAGGCCTATGAACACTGAAGCTTTCTTT | TRBV5-4 | NA | TRBJ1-1 | NA
CASSLGQAGAYGYTF | TGTGCCAGCAGCTTAGGACAGGCGGGGGCATATGGCTACACCTTC | TRBV7-6 | NA | TRBJ1-2 | NA
CASSQVAGKDGTDTQYF | TGCGCCAGCAGCCAAGTGGCAGGGAAGGATGGCACAGATACGCAGTATTTT | TRBV4-1 | NA | TRBJ2-3 | NA
CASSRVDRGSGTEAFF | TGTGCCAGCAGTAGGGTGGACAGGGGATCAGGAACTGAAGCTTTCTTT | TRBV27 | NA | TRBJ1-1 | TRBD1